Below, 2 T cell receptor beta chains from the same sample are listed, as sequenced in a study of identical twins. In TCRdb, the 5' RACE reads were re-called with MiXCR into one record per CDR3 protein. The repertoire includes over 600,000 distinct CDR3 sequences, 21% of them detected once, and approximately 4.5% sits in the top ten. These same data were also listed under a study on T cells expressing NK-cell markers.

The specimen was PBMCs. The receptors come from a young woman in good health.

The chain is built from TRBV27 and TRBJ1-5, with 7 bases aligning to TRBD1. V lost 6 bases and J lost 4; bases outside the gene matches: 9. Germline V lookup: CDR1 MNHEY, CDR2 SMNVEV (reference sequence). The CDR3 contains 15 residues. The CDR3 DNA sequence: TGTGCCAGCAGCCGCTGGACAGGTGATAATCAGCCCCAGCATTTT. This translates into CASSRWTGDNQPQHF.

This clonotype was seen many times. The chain recombines TRBV12-3 or TRBV12-4 with TRBJ2-1, with 15 bases matching TRBD2. The CDR3 has 14 amino acids. After removal of 6 bases from V and 6 bases from J, the junction contained 0 bases not matched to a gene. CDR3 nucleotide sequence: TGTGCCAGCAGGGGACTAGCGGGAGGCAATGAGCAGTTCTTC. Amino acid sequence: CASRGLAGGNEQFF.